This TCR beta chain is drawn from a study of T-cell memory formation after mild COVID-19. Study-level information: There were largely donor-specific TCR clusters. The study, taken as a whole, reports: CD4+ contracting clones were mainly CM and EM; CD8+ ones, EMRA.

Comments on this clonotype: The antigen is unknown.

TCRdb re-called the 5' RACE reads with MiXCR, one entry per CDR3 protein. Of about 350,000 distinct CDR3 sequences listed, roughly 15% were seen once; the top ten hold about 20%. The sequenced sample was PBMCs or a T cell subset sorted from them (not recorded which). The source is a man between 18 and 29 years old who had mild COVID-19 (a few samples of this study predate the infection). Cell type and time point are not known.

CDR3 nucleotide sequence: TGTGCCAGCAAAGACGGAACTTATAGCAATCAGCCCCAGCATTTT. This sequence encodes CASKDGTYSNQPQHF. This sequence joins TRBV6-1 and TRBJ1-5; no reliable D call. V lost 7 bases to trimming and J lost 0 bases, with 13 bases between them. The germline gives CDR1 MNHNS, CDR2 SASEGT. The CDR3 has 15 amino acids.